The 22 T cell receptor beta chains reported below all come from one sample, sequenced in a study of long-term antiretroviral therapy in people with HIV. The authors ran the immunoSEQ assay, v3.0, at survey level. The table came from immunoSEQ multiplex PCR; TCRdb's copy has only in-frame clones and leaves some out. The data contain tens of thousands of clones, roughly 86% of them seen just once; the ten biggest clones take up roughly 5%. The sample consisted of unsorted PBMCs, taken 0.8 years after starting antiretroviral therapy. Receptors were obtained from a woman in her twenties or thirties with HIV.

The CDR3 loop is CASSLFASPPTEEQYF. In DNA form, the CDR3 reads TGTGCCAGCAGTTTGTTCGCATCCCCCCCCACGGAAGAGCAGTACTTC. This sequence joins TRBV27 and TRBJ2-7; D gene unclear. The CDR3 covers 16 residues. Germline V gene sequence: CDR1 MNHEY, CDR2 SMNVEV (reference sequence). The germline V and J ends were trimmed by 3 bases and 7 bases, with 22 bases remaining between them.

Written as DNA, the CDR3 is TGTGCCAGTACCAGGACAGATAATAGTGAAGCTTTCTTT. This sequence encodes CASTRTDNSEAFF. The chain uses TRBV19 and TRBJ1-1; TRBD1 is a possible D gene (6 bases). This CDR3 comprises 13 residues. Germline V lookup: CDR1 LNHDA, CDR2 SQIVND (reference sequence). V shed 7 bases and J shed 7 bases, with 16 bases lying between them.

This chain uses TRBV6-4 with TRBJ2-3; D is possibly TRBD2 (5 bases). From germline, CDR1 is MRHNA and CDR2 SNTAGT. CDR3 length: 14 amino acids. V gave up 2 bases and J gave up 5 bases, with 11 bases separating them. The CDR3 nucleotides are TGTGCCAGCAGTGACAGAGGGTTGGGAGATACGCAGTATTTT. It specifies CASSDRGLGDTQYF.

CDR3 region: CASGLVLGPLNEKLFF. The CDR3, as DNA: TGTGCTAGTGGTTTGGTATTGGGGCCTCTAAATGAAAAACTGTTTTTT. This chain joins TRBV12-5 and TRBJ1-4, with TRBD1 as a possible D gene (5 bases). The V gene's germline CDR1 is LGHNT and CDR2 FRNRAP. Trimming removed 0 bases at V and 5 bases at J, with 13 bases between. The CDR3 covers 16 residues.

This clone was seen once. The gene calls are TRBV7-3 and TRBJ1-1; D is unresolved. The CDR3 loop spans 13 amino acids. CDR1 is SGHTA and CDR2 is FQGTGA in the germline V gene. V lost 3 bases, J lost 3 bases, and 8 bases lay in between. CDR3 amino acids: CASSFDKDTEAFF. The CDR3 coding sequence is TGTGCCAGCAGCTTCGATAAGGACACTGAAGCTTTCTTT. Together with reference TRBV7-3 and TRBJ1-1, the CDR3 gives the full variable domain: GAGVSQTPSNKVTEKGKYVELRCDPISGHTALYWYRQSLGQGPEFLIYFQGTGAADDSGLPNDRFFAVRPEGSVSTLKIQRTERGDSAVYLCASSFDKDTEAFFGQGTRLTVV.

This chain joins TRBV5-6 and TRBJ1-3; maybe TRBD1 (6 bases). V dropped 0 bases and J dropped 3 bases, with 16 bases sitting between them. CDR1 and CDR2 from the germline V gene are SGHDT and YYEEEE. This CDR3 has 17 amino acids. CDR3 sequence (DNA): TGTGCCAGCAGCTTGGATCTGCGGGGGGCTTATGGAAACACCATATATTTT. It codes for CASSLDLRGAYGNTIYF.

The V call is TRBV30, the J call TRBJ2-7, with no clear D. Germline CDR1 is GTSNPN and CDR2 is SVGIG (reference sequence). The CDR3 is 12 residues long. V lost 1 base and J 4 bases, leaving 8 bases between the germline ends. The CDR3: CAWSDSSYEQYF. The CDR3 coding sequence is TGTGCCTGGAGTGATTCCTCTTACGAGCAGTACTTC.

This clone is judged medium-sized (0.01 to 0.1%). The chain couples TRBV19 to TRBJ1-2, with 7 nucleotides matching TRBD1. There are 13 residues in the CDR3. Germline lookup yields CDR1 LNHDA and CDR2 SQIVND (reference sequence). Trimming cost V 7 bases and J 6 bases; bases outside gene matches: 8. CDR3: CASMGRGVDGYTF. In DNA form, the CDR3 reads TGTGCCAGTATGGGCAGGGGGGTCGATGGCTACACCTTC.

The V call is TRBV6-5, the J call TRBJ1-1; D is uncertain. The germline CDR1 and CDR2 sequences are MNHEY and SVGAGI. The ends were cut back, 0 bases at V and 7 bases at J, with 12 bases in the middle. CDR3 length: 14 residues. The CDR3 protein is CASSYSPPFGEAFF. The CDR3, as DNA: TGTGCCAGCAGTTACTCCCCCCCCTTTGGTGAAGCTTTCTTT.

CDR3 sequence (DNA): TGTGCCAGCAGCTTGGGTGGCTTGGGGGGCATTAGCAATCAGCCCCAGCATTTT. Its translation: CASSLGGLGGISNQPQHF. V is TRBV5-6 and J is TRBJ1-5, with D possibly TRBD1 on 6 matching bases. The CDR3 is made up of 18 amino acids. Germline V gene sequence: CDR1 SGHDT, CDR2 YYEEEE. V was clipped by 0 bases and J by 0 bases, with 16 bases between them.

V usage is TRBV6-5 and J usage is TRBJ2-1; D may match TRBD1 or TRBD2 (7 bases each). CDR1 MNHEY and CDR2 SVGAGI come from the germline V gene. The CDR3 is 15 amino acids. The V gene lost 2 bases and the J gene lost 6 bases, with 14 bases spanning the gap. In DNA, the CDR3 is TGTGCCAGCAGTTACCCGGTCAGGGGGGGCAATGAGCAGTTCTTC. Translation gives CASSYPVRGGNEQFF.

The chain joins TRBV29-1 to TRBJ1-5; D is uncertain. Germline V CDR1 and CDR2: SQVTM, ANQGSEA. The CDR3 length is 12 residues. V was cut by 4 bases and J by 3 bases, with 7 bases left in between. CDR3 sequence reads: CSVAAHNQPQHF. The DNA of the CDR3 is TGCAGCGTTGCGGCCCACAATCAGCCCCAGCATTTT.

The genes are TRBV19 and TRBJ1-2; D is possibly TRBD1 (6 bases). The length of the CDR3 is 12 residues. From germline, CDR1 is LNHDA and CDR2 SQIVND (reference sequence). V lost 5 bases, J lost 8 bases, and 12 bases lay in between. The CDR3 reads CASSFRQEGYTF. CDR3 bases: TGTGCCAGTAGTTTCCGACAGGAAGGCTACACCTTC.

This chain joins TRBV2 and TRBJ2-3; D remains ambiguous. Trimming shortened V by 2 bases and J by 6 bases, and 6 bases separated the two germline ends. Germline CDR1 SNHLY, CDR2 FYNNEI. This CDR3 comprises 12 residues. CDR3: CASSENGDTQYF. Written as DNA, the CDR3 is TGTGCCAGCAGTGAAAACGGGGATACGCAGTATTTT.

J is TRBJ1-2 and V is TRBV6-6; D is ambiguous. Germline CDR1 and CDR2: MNHNY and SVGAGI (reference sequence). With 2 bases removed from V and 0 bases from J, the gap between germline ends came to 4 bases. This CDR3 contains 13 residues. The CDR3 spells CASSYGANYGYTF. CDR3 DNA sequence: TGTGCCAGCAGTTACGGGGCTAACTATGGCTACACCTTC.

The chain uses TRBV4-2 and TRBJ1-1, with D hard to call. This CDR3 is built from 13 residues. Germline values: CDR1 LGHNA, CDR2 YNFKEQ. Trimming took 0 bases from V and 6 from J, leaving 8 bases between them. The CDR3 protein is CASSQEGRAEAFF. In DNA, the CDR3 is TGTGCCAGCAGCCAAGAAGGGAGGGCTGAAGCTTTCTTT.

The chain carries TRBV30 and TRBJ1-6; 9 bases fit TRBD1. This CDR3 region has 14 residues. Germline CDR1 is GTSNPN and CDR2 is SVGIG (reference sequence). Unmatched junction bases numbered 4, after V lost 3 bases and J lost 7 bases. Here the CDR3 DNA reads TGTGCCTGGAGGGTAGGGACAGGGAATTCACCCCTCCACTTT. Its translation: CAWRVGTGNSPLHF.

This rearrangement joins TRBV5-4 to TRBJ1-1; TRBD1 aligns across 8 bases. CDR1 and CDR2 from the germline V gene are SGHNT and YYREEE (reference sequence). This CDR3 is 16 amino acids long. V was pared by 2 bases and J by 0 bases, with 6 bases of the junction left unmatched. The CDR3 DNA sequence: TGTGCCAGCAGCTTAGGACAGGGCCTCATGAACACTGAAGCTTTCTTT. This codes for CASSLGQGLMNTEAFF.

V and J are TRBV6-5 and TRBJ2-7, with 9 bases fitting TRBD2. The CDR3 covers 14 residues. After removal of 2 bases from V and 2 bases from J, the junction contained 1 base not matched to a gene. Germline V gene lookup returns CDR1 MNHEY and CDR2 SVGAGI. CDR3 DNA sequence: TGTGCCAGCAGTTACGGCGGGGGGGCCTACGAGCAGTACTTC. The encoded protein is CASSYGGGAYEQYF.

V gene TRBV15 combines with J gene TRBJ2-7; D unclear. From germline, CDR1 is LNHNV and CDR2 YYDKDF (reference sequence). V lost 1 base and J 3 bases, leaving 13 bases between the germline ends. This CDR3 region has 15 residues. CDR3 DNA: TGTGCCACCAGCAGAGGCGGAGCACAGTTCTACGAGCAGTACGTC. Protein sequence: CATSRGGAQFYEQYV.

The V call is TRBV19, the J call TRBJ1-1, with unresolved D. The V gene's germline CDR1 is LNHDA and CDR2 SQIVND (reference sequence). The V end lost 4 bases, the J end lost 8 bases, and 11 bases lay between the germline ends. The CDR3 extends over 12 amino acids. The CDR3 nucleotides read TGTGCCAGTAGTAGGCGGCAGTTCGAAGCTTTCTTT. It translates to CASSRRQFEAFF.

The CDR3 DNA follows: TGTGCCAGCAGCTTAGAGTACGGGGCCAAAAACATTCAGTACTTC. It specifies CASSLEYGAKNIQYF. The chain uses TRBV7-9 and TRBJ2-4; D uncertain. This CDR3 is built from 15 residues. CDR1 and CDR2 (germline): SEHNR, FQNEAQ (reference sequence). Trimming took off 1 base at V and 1 base at J, with 8 bases between the two ends.